This T cell receptor beta chain was sequenced during a study of blood T cell repertoires in COVID-19. Study in general: The samples span acute and convalescent COVID-19 from the United States, Italy and Spain.

Authors' data handling: Reference gene primer amplification gave estimated nucleated cell counts. Using immunoSEQ multiplex PCR, the repertoire was profiled, and TCRdb retains in-frame clones only, with some absent. The D gene and trimming were derived from the DNA, and the V and J assignments and clone size from that table. In the table there are a few hundred thousand clones, around 89% of which are singletons. Specimen: peripheral blood. The TCR comes from a young man with acute or convalescent COVID-19.

The CDR3 sequence is CASSIEGAGELFF. The CDR3 DNA reads TGTGCCAGCAGTATAGAGGGGGCCGGGGAGCTGTTTTTT. This chain connects TRBV11-1 to TRBJ2-2, with a tentative D call TRBD1 (6 bases). The CDR3 consists of 13 residues. Germline CDR1 is SGHAT and CDR2 is FQDESV (reference sequence). Trimming left V 6 bases short and J 6 bases short, with 11 bases between.